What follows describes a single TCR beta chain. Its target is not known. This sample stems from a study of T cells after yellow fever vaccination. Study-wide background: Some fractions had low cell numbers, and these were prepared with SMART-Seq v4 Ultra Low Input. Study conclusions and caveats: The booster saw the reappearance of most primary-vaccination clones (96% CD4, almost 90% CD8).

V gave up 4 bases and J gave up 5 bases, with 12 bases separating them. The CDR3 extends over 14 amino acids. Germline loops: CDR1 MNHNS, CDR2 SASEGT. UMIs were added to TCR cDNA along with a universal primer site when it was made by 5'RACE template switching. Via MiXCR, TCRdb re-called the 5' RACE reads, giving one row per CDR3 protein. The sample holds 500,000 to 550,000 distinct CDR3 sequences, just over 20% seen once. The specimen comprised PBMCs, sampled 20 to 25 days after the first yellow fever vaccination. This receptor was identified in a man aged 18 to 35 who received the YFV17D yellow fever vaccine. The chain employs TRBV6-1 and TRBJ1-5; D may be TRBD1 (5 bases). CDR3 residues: CASSVGQGDQPQHF. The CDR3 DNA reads TGTGCCAGCAGTGTAGGGCAGGGTGATCAGCCCCAGCATTTT.